Below are 25 T cell receptor beta chains sequenced from a single sample in a study of prognosis after radiotherapy for stage I lung cancer. TCR beta CDR3 amplification from genomic DNA was performed by two-round multiplex PCR. The use of primers specific to each TRBV and TRBJ gene characterized first-round PCR. TCRdb redid the calling of the multiplex PCR reads with MiXCR, one entry per CDR3 protein. The sample contains about 15,000 distinct CDR3 sequences, about 27% of which appear only once. The specimen was PBMCs, collected before or after stereotactic body radiation therapy (not recorded which). The source is a donor over 45 with non-small cell lung cancer.

This clonotype is classed as medium-sized. The rearrangement joins TRBV24-1 to TRBJ2-3; D not resolved. V was pared by 5 bases and J by 0 bases, with 11 bases between. The CDR3 contains 15 residues. Germline values: CDR1 KGHDR, CDR2 SFDVKD. The CDR3 here is CATSGLTGSTDTQYF. The CDR3 nucleotides are TGTGCCACCAGTGGACTGACTGGGAGCACAGATACGCAGTATTTT.

This clonotype is judged medium-sized (0.01 to 0.1%). V gene TRBV6-1 combines with J gene TRBJ2-7; D is unclear. CDR3 length: 14 residues. The ends were cut back, 8 bases at V and 7 bases at J, with 21 bases in the middle. From germline, CDR1 is MNHNS and CDR2 SASEGT. The CDR3 nucleotides are TGTGCCAGCGGGGTTCGGGTCGTCCTGGGGGAGCAGTACTTC. Residues: CASGVRVVLGEQYF.

This clonotype was picked up many times. The gene calls are TRBV5-8 and TRBJ2-5; TRBD2 might be the D (5 bases). The CDR3 length is 14 residues. Germline CDR1 reads SGHTS; CDR2 reads YDEGEE. The V end was cut by 1 base, the J end by 7 bases, with 14 bases between. CDR3 sequence reads: CASSLSGGAGTQYF. CDR3 coding DNA: TGTGCCAGCAGCTTGTCCGGCGGCGCGGGGACCCAGTACTTC.

The chain couples TRBV7-2 to TRBJ1-2, with D maybe TRBD1 (5 bases). Germline-derived CDR1 and CDR2 are SGHTA and FQGNSA. The CDR3 runs 17 residues. Trimming took off 5 bases at V and 11 bases at J, with 30 bases between the two ends. The CDR3 sequence: CASSNYAGGGRDSGYTF. The CDR3 bases are TGTGCCAGCAGCAACTACGCGGGGGGAGGGCGGGATTCGGGATACACCTTC.

In its sample, this clonotype was seen many times. V is TRBV7-9 and J is TRBJ2-7; maybe TRBD2 (6 bases). CDR1 is SEHNR, CDR2 FQNEAQ, per germline (reference sequence). Trimming pared 0 bases from V and 0 bases from J, leaving 9 bases between. This CDR3 contains 15 residues. The DNA for the CDR3 is TGTGCCAGCAGCTTAGCGGCGGGGAACTCCTACGAGCAGTACTTC. As protein: CASSLAAGNSYEQYF.

This clonotype was recorded at least ten times. This rearrangement joins TRBV6-1 to TRBJ1-2; D is unclear. The CDR3 extends over 14 amino acids. The V end lost 7 bases, the J end lost 6 bases, and 18 bases lay between the germline ends. Germline V gene data show CDR1 as MNHNS and CDR2 as SASEGT. The CDR3 DNA follows: TGTGCCAGCAACCTAGACGCAATTACCGATGGCTACACCTTC. Translated: CASNLDAITDGYTF.

This clonotype was counted many times. This chain connects TRBV15 to TRBJ2-4, with no clear D. The CDR3 loop spans 17 amino acids. Trimming stripped 0 bases from V and 1 base from J, with 13 bases between. Germline loops: CDR1 LNHNV, CDR2 YYDKDF (reference sequence). CDR3 sequence reads: CATSRDRRSSAKNIQYF. The CDR3 DNA reads TGTGCCACCAGCAGAGATCGCCGGAGCTCGGCCAAAAACATTCAGTACTTC.

This clonotype appeared many times. The chain couples TRBV20-1 to TRBJ2-4; possible D gene TRBD1, 6 bases. Trimming removed 6 bases at V and 0 bases at J, with 9 bases between. The CDR3 is made up of 13 amino acids. Germline loops: CDR1 DFQATT, CDR2 SNEGSKA (reference sequence). The CDR3 spells CSASTGAKNIQYF. CDR3 nucleotide sequence: TGCAGTGCATCGACAGGAGCCAAAAACATTCAGTACTTC.

Note on this clonotype: With a far larger clone one base away, a read error is the likely cause. V and J are TRBV2 and TRBJ2-1; D not certain. CDR1 and CDR2 from the germline V gene are SNHLY and FYNNEI. The ends were cut back, 8 bases at V and 10 bases at J, with 24 bases in the middle. The CDR3 has 15 residues. DNA for the CDR3: TGTGCCAGCGGCCGACCTCTCTGGAATTCTTACGAGCAGTTCTTC. It codes for CASGRPLWNSYEQFF.

This clonotype was seen at least ten times. The chain recombines TRBV2 with TRBJ2-4; 7 positions agree with TRBD2. Germline V gives CDR1 SNHLY, CDR2 FYNNEI. The CDR3 has 14 residues. With 4 bases clipped from V and 9 bases from J, the junction kept 9 bases outside the gene matches. This chain's CDR3 is CASSGPGGGGIQYF. CDR3 nucleotides: TGTGCCAGCAGTGGCCCGGGGGGTGGTGGCATTCAGTACTTC.

This clonotype was found many times. The CDR3 nucleotides are TGTGCCAGCAGCGTAGACCTCACCGGGGAGCTGTTTTTT. The encoded protein is CASSVDLTGELFF. This sequence joins TRBV9 and TRBJ2-2; D unclear. The CDR3 runs to 13 residues. CDR1 SGDLS and CDR2 YYNGEE come from the germline V gene. Trimming removed 0 bases at V and 4 bases at J, with 4 bases between.

To note about this clonotype: Germline and junction disagree at one end, which may indicate a read error. The rearrangement links TRBV6-2 or TRBV6-3 to TRBJ1-5; D might be TRBD1 (5 bases). Germline V gives CDR1 MNHEY, CDR2 SVGEGT. The CDR3 extends over 15 amino acids. The chain's CDR3 is CASTLVAGRNQPQHF. The CDR3 nucleotides are TGTGCCAGCACCCTCGTGGCAGGGCGCAACCAGCCCCAGCATTTT.

This clonotype was counted a few times. Given a much more abundant clone one base away, this may be a read error. The chain combines TRBV6-1 with TRBJ1-4; no clear D gene. Per the germline V gene, CDR1 is MNHNS and CDR2 is SASEGT. CDR3 length: 14 residues. V lost 1 base and J 8 bases, leaving 11 bases between the germline ends. CDR3 nucleotide sequence: TGTGCCAGCAGTGAAGACGGCTCGGCGGAAAAACTGTTTTTT. Translation gives CASSEDGSAEKLFF.

In regard to this clonotype: A single base separates this from a much larger clone, so it may be a read error. This sequence joins TRBV18 and TRBJ1-1; D gene unclear. The CDR3 has 14 amino acids. The germline CDR1 and CDR2 sequences are KGHSH and LQKENI. This chain's CDR3 is CASSPRILNTEALF. The CDR3 nucleotides read TGTGCCAGCTCACCCAGGATCTTAAACACTGAAGCTCTCTTT. The full variable domain, in which reference TRBV18 and TRBJ1-1 provide the parts outside the CDR3, is NAGVMQNPRHLVRRRGQEARLRCSPMKGHSHVYWYRQLPEEGLKFMVYLQKENIIDESGMPKERFSAEFPKEGPSILRIQQVVRGDSAAYFCASSPRILNTEALFGQGTRLTVV.

This clonotype was seen repeatedly, ten times or more. This chain's CDR3 is CASSQYQGIPRTQYF. The CDR3 region has the DNA TGTGCCAGCAGCCAATACCAGGGGATCCCGCGGACCCAGTACTTC. This chain links TRBV14 with TRBJ2-5; weak D call: TRBD1 (6 bases). Per the germline V gene, CDR1 is SGHDN and CDR2 is FVKESK. The CDR3 consists of 15 residues. V gave up 2 bases and J gave up 7 bases, with 17 bases separating them.

Concerning this clonotype: Just one base apart from a much larger clone, this may be a read error. The genes are TRBV3-1 and TRBJ2-7, with 7 bases identical to TRBD1. In germline, CDR1 is LGHDT, CDR2 YNNKEL (reference sequence). V lost 3 bases and J lost 3; bases outside the gene matches: 5. The CDR3 loop spans 14 amino acids. The CDR3 DNA is TGTGCCAGCAGCCATGGGGACAGAATCTACGAGCAGTACTTC. As protein: CASSHGDRIYEQYF.

In this sample, this clonotype is medium-sized. V usage is TRBV5-1 and J usage is TRBJ2-3; D not resolved. Germline V gene sequence: CDR1 SGHRS, CDR2 YFSETQ. The germline V and J ends were trimmed by 5 bases and 5 bases, with 9 bases remaining between them. The CDR3 consists of 12 residues. The CDR3 coding sequence is TGCGCCAGCAGACCCGTGGGAGATACGCAGTATTTT. Translating it yields CASRPVGDTQYF.

This clonotype showed up many times. The chain combines TRBV27 with TRBJ1-2; 9 bases agree with TRBD1. There are 14 residues in the CDR3. The V segment lost 7 bases and the J segment 8 bases; nucleotides outside the gene matches: 11. Per germline, CDR1 MNHEY and CDR2 SMNVEV (reference sequence). CDR3 in amino acids: CASTRKQGAWGYTF. For the CDR3, the DNA is TGTGCCAGCACTCGCAAACAGGGGGCATGGGGCTACACCTTC.

In this sample, this clonotype turned up many times. The rearrangement uses TRBV18 and TRBJ2-7; TRBD2 agrees at 7 bases. This CDR3 region has 15 residues. CDR1 and CDR2 (germline): KGHSH, LQKENI. With 4 bases clipped from V and 0 bases from J, the junction kept 6 bases outside the gene matches. This CDR3 is CASSQLTGGSYEQYF. The CDR3 DNA is TGTGCCAGCTCACAACTAACGGGAGGCTCCTACGAGCAGTACTTC.

This clonotype came up many times. The V gene is TRBV4-1, the J gene TRBJ2-1, with D uncertain. Germline CDR1 reads MGHRA; CDR2 reads YSYEKL. The CDR3 spans 16 residues. Trimming took off 6 bases at V and 2 bases at J, with 17 bases between the two ends. The CDR3 bases are TGCGCCAGCAGAAATGGGCTCTCCGAAACCTACAATGAGCAGTTCTTC. Amino acid sequence: CASRNGLSETYNEQFF.

This clonotype was seen at least ten times. The chain employs TRBV28 and TRBJ1-5; no firm D call. The germline V gene has CDR1 MDHEN and CDR2 SYDVKM. CDR3 length: 12 amino acids. Deletions cut 1 base from V and 8 bases from J, with 6 bases between. CDR3 DNA: TGTGCCAGCAGTTTATTGAGGGAGCCCCAGCATTTT. This gives the protein CASSLLREPQHF.

The sample holds a few counts of this clonotype. A far larger clone is only one base removed, so a read error is likely. The J gene is TRBJ1-5, the V gene TRBV6-2 or TRBV6-3; D is possibly TRBD1 (5 bases). Germline CDR1 MNHEY, CDR2 SVGEGT. The CDR3 sequence is 14 residues long. The ends were cut back, 9 bases at V and 11 bases at J, with 23 bases in the middle. CDR3 in amino acids: CASHSVATGGTQHF. The DNA of the CDR3 is TGTGCCAGTCACAGTGTCGCTACGGGGGGAACCCAGCATTTT.

This clonotype has at least ten counts. The chain joins TRBV18 to TRBJ2-7; maybe TRBD1 (6 bases). Germline CDR1 is KGHSH and CDR2 is LQKENI. Trimming took 4 bases from V and 3 from J, leaving 19 bases between them. The CDR3 runs to 16 residues. The CDR3 reads CASSQKTGLTIYEQYF. Written as DNA, the CDR3 is TGTGCCAGCTCACAGAAAACAGGGTTAACTATCTACGAGCAGTACTTC.

This clonotype was counted ten times or more. The chain carries TRBV15 and TRBJ2-2, with TRBD1 matching 9 bases. J lost 2 bases, V lost 5 bases, and 6 bases had no gene match. Germline V gives CDR1 LNHNV, CDR2 YYDKDF (reference sequence). The CDR3 covers 16 residues. The CDR3 loop is CATSSPGQGNTGELFF. The CDR3 DNA is TGTGCCACCAGCTCTCCGGGACAGGGAAACACCGGGGAGCTGTTTTTT. The variable domain in full, completed from reference TRBV15 and TRBJ2-2, reads DAMVIQNPRYQVTQFGKPVTLSCSQTLNHNVMYWYQQKSSQAPKLLFHYYDKDFNNEADTPDNFQSRRPNTSFCFLDIRSPGLGDTAMYLCATSSPGQGNTGELFFGEGSRLTVL.

This clonotype counts as medium-sized. The chain employs TRBV28 and TRBJ1-1, with D unresolved. This CDR3 spans 12 amino acids. Trimming left V 5 bases short and J 11 bases short, with 15 bases between. CDR1 is MDHEN and CDR2 is SYDVKM in the germline V gene. CDR3 sequence: CASSRWASWAFF. The CDR3 nucleotides read TGTGCCAGCAGTCGATGGGCCTCCTGGGCTTTCTTT.